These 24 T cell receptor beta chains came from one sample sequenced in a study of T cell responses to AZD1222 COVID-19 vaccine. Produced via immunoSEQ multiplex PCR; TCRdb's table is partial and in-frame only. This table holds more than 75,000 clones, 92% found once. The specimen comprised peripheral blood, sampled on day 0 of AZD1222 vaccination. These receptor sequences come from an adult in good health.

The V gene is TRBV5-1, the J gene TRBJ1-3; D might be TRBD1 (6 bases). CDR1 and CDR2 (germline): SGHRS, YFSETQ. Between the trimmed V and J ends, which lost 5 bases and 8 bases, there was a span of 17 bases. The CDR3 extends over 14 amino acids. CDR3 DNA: TGCGCCAGCAGACTCTTGGGGGCGGGAGACACCATATATTTT. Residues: CASRLLGAGDTIYF.

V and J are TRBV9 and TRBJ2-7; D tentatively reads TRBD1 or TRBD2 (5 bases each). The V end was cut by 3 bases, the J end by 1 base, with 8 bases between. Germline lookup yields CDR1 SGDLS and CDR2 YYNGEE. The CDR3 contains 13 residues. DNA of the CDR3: TGTGCCAGCAGCGCTGGGGGATCCTACGAGCAGTACTTC. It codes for CASSAGGSYEQYF.

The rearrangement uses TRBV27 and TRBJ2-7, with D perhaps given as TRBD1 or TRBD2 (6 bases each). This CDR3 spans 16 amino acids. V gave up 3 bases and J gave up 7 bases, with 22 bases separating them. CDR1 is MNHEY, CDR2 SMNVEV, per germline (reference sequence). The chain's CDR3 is CASSFISFGGLGEQYF. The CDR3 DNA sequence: TGTGCCAGCAGTTTCATAAGTTTTGGGGGGCTTGGGGAGCAGTACTTC.

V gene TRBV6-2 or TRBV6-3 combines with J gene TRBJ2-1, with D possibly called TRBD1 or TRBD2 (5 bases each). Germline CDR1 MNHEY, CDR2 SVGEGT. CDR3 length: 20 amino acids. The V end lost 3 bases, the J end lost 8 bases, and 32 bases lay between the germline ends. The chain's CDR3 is CASSYSSSSFQGVNNYEQFF. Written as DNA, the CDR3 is TGTGCCAGCAGTTATTCGTCTAGCTCCTTCCAAGGGGTAAACAACTATGAGCAGTTCTTC.

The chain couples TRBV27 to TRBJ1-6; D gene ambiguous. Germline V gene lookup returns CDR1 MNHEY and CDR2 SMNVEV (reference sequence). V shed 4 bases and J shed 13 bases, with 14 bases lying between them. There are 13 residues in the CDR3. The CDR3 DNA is TGTGCCAGCAGTTCCGGTGATCCATTCCCCCTCCACTTT. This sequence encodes CASSSGDPFPLHF.

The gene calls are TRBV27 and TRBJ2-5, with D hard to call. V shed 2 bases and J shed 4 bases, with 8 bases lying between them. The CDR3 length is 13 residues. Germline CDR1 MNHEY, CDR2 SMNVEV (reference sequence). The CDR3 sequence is CASSLGRRETQYF. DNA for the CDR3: TGTGCCAGCAGTTTAGGGCGTCGAGAGACCCAGTACTTC.

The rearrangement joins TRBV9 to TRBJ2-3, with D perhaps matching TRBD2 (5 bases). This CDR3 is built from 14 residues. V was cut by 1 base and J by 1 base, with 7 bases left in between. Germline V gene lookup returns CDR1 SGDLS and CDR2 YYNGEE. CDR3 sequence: CASSVLGGTDTQYF. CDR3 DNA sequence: TGTGCCAGCAGCGTACTCGGGGGCACAGATACGCAGTATTTT.

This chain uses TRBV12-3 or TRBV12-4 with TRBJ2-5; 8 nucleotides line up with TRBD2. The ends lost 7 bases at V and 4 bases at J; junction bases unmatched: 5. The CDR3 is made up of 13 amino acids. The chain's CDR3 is CASTPGGRETQYF. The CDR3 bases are TGTGCCAGCACCCCGGGGGGGCGAGAGACCCAGTACTTC.

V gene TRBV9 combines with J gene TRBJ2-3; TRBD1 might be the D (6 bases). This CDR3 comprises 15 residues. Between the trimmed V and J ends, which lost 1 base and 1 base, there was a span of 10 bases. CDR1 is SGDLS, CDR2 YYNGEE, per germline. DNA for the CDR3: TGTGCCAGCAGCGTATTACAGGGAGGCACAGATACGCAGTATTTT. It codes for CASSVLQGGTDTQYF.

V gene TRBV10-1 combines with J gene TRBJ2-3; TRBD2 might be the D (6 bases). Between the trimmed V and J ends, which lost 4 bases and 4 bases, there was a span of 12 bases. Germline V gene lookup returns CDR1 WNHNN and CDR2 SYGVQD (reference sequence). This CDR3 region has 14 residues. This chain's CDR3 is CASSAGVGADTQYF. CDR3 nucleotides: TGCGCCAGCAGTGCGGGAGTCGGCGCAGATACGCAGTATTTT.

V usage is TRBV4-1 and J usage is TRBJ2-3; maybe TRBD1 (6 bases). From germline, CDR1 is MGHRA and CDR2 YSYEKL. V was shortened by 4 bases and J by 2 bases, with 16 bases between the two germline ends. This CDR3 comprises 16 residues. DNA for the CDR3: TGCGCCAGCAGCCTGGGATCCGCAGGGGACACAGATACGCAGTATTTT. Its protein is CASSLGSAGDTDTQYF.

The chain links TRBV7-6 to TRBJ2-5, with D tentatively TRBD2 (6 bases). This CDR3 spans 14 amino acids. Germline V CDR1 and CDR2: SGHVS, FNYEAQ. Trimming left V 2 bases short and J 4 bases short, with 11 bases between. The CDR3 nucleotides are TGTGCCAGCAGCTTATACGGCGGGATAGAGACCCAGTACTTC. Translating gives CASSLYGGIETQYF.

The CDR3 region is CASSIDTSYEQYF. The CDR3 nucleotides read TGTGCCAGTAGTATAGACACGTCCTACGAGCAGTACTTC. This rearrangement joins TRBV19 to TRBJ2-7, with D uncertain. CDR3 size: 13 residues. In germline, CDR1 is LNHDA, CDR2 SQIVND (reference sequence). The germline V and J ends were trimmed by 0 bases and 1 base, with 4 bases remaining between them.

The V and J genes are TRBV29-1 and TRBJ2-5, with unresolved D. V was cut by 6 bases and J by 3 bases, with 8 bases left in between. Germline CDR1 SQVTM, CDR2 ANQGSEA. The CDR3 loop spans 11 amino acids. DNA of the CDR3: TGCAGCGTAGCGCCTGAAGAGACCCAGTACTTC. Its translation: CSVAPEETQYF.

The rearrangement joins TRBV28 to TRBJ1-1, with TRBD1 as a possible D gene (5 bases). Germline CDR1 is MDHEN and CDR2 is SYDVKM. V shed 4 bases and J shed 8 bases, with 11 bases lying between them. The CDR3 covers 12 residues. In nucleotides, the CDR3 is TGTGCCAGCAGTTCTCCCCGGGGCGAAGCTTTCTTT. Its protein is CASSSPRGEAFF.

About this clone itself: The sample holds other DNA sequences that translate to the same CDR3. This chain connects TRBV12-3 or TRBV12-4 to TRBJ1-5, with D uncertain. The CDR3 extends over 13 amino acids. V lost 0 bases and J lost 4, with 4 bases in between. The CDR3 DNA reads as TGTGCCAGCAGTTTAGCAGAAAATCAGCCCCAGCATTTT. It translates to CASSLAENQPQHF.

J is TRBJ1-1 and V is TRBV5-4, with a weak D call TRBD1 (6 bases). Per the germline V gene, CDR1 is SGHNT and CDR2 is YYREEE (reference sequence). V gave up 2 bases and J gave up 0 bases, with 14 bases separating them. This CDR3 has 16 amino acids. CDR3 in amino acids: CASSLGTRLMNTEAFF. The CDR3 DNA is TGTGCCAGCAGCTTAGGGACACGCCTCATGAACACTGAAGCTTTCTTT. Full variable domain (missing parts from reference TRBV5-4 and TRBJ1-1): ETGVTQSPTHLIKTRGQQVTLRCSSQSGHNTVSWYQQALGQGPQFIFQYYREEENGRGNFPPRFSGLQFPNYSSELNVNALELDDSALYLCASSLGTRLMNTEAFFGQGTRLTVV.

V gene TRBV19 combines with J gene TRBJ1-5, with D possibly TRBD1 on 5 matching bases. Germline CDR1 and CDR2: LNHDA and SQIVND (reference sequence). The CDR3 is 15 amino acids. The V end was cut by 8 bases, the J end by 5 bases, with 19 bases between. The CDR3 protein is CASDLGGFWHQPQHF. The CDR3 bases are TGTGCCAGTGACCTGGGGGGATTTTGGCATCAGCCCCAGCATTTT.

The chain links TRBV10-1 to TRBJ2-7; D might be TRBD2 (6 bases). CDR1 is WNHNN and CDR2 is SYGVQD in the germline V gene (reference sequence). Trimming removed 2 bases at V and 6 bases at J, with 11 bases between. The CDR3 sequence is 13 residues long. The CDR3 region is CASSERAAGEQYF. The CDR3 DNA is TGCGCCAGCAGTGAGCGGGCAGCGGGCGAGCAGTACTTC.

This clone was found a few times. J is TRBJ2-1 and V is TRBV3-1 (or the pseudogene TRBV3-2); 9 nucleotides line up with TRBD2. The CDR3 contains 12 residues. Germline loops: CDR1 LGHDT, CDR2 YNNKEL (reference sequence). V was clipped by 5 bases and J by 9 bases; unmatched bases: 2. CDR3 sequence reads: CASSKTSGEQFF. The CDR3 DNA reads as TGTGCCAGCAGCAAGACTAGCGGTGAGCAGTTCTTC.

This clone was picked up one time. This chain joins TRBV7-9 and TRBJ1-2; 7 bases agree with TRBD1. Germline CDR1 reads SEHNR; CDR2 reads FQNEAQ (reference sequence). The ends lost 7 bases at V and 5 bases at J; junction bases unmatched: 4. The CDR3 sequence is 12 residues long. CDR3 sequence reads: CASTPGGYGYTF. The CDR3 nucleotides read TGTGCCAGCACCCCAGGGGGGTATGGCTACACCTTC.

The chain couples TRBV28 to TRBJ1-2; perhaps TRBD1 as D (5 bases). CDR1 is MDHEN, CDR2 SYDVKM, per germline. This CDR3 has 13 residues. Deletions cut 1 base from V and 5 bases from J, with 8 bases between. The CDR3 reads CASSLSREYGYTF. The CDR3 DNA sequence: TGTGCCAGCAGTTTATCCAGGGAATATGGCTACACCTTC.

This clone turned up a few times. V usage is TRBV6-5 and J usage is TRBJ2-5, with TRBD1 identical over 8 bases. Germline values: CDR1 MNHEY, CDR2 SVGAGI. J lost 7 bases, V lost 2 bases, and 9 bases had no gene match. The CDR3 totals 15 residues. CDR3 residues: CASSYDGVQGATQYF. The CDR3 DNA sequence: TGTGCCAGCAGTTACGATGGAGTCCAGGGGGCGACCCAGTACTTC.

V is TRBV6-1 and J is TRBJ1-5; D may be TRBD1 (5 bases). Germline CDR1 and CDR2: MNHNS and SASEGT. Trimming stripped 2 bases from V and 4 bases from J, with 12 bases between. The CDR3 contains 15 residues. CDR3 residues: CASSETGQQNQPQHF. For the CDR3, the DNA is TGTGCCAGCAGTGAAACGGGGCAGCAAAATCAGCCCCAGCATTTT.